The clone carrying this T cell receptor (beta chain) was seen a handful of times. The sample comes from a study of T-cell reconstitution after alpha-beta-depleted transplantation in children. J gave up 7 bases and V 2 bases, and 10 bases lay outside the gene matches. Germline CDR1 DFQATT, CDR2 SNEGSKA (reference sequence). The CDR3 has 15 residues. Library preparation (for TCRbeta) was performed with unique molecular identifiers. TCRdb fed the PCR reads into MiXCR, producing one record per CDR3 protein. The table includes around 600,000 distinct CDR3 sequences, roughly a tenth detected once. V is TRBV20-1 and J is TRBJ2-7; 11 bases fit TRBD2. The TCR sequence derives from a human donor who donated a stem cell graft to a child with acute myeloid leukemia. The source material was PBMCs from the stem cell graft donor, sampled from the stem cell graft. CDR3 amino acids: CSARTPSGRRWEQYF. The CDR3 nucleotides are TGCAGTGCTAGAACCCCTAGCGGGAGGCGCTGGGAGCAGTACTTC.